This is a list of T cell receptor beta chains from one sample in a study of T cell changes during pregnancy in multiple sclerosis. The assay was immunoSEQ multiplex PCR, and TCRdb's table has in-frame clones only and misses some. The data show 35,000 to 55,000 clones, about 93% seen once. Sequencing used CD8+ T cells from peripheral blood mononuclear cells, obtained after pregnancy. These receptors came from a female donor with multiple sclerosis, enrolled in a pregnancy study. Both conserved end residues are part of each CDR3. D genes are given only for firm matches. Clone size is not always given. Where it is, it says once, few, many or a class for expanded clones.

TGTGCCAGCAGCGAGAAGGGCTGGGGAGTGCGGGGCTACACCTTC | CASSEKGWGVRGYTF | TRBJ1-2 | NA | NA | TRBV5-6
TGTGCCAGCAGCCCTAGCGGGGGGAAGGACAATGAGCAGTTCTTC | CASSPSGGKDNEQFF | TRBJ2-1 | TRBD2 | NA | TRBV7-6
TGTGCCAGCAGTCCAGAGGGGAGACTAGCGGGGGGAAGCTCCTACAATGAGCAGTTCTTC | CASSPEGRLAGGSSYNEQFF | TRBJ2-1 | TRBD2 | NA | TRBV2
TGTGCCAGCAGTGAATCGGGGTTCCAGCCCCAGCATTTT | CASSESGFQPQHF | TRBJ1-5 | NA | NA | TRBV6-1
TGCGCCAGCAGCCAAGAAGGAGGCCGAACCTACGAGCAGTACTTC | CASSQEGGRTYEQYF | TRBJ2-7 | NA | NA | TRBV4-1
TGTGCCAGCAGCTCCCGGGGGACCACCTACGAGCAGTACTTC | CASSSRGTTYEQYF | TRBJ2-7 | NA | NA | TRBV7-2
TGTGCCAGCAGCTTTCTGACAGGGGGTCTCGCAGATACGCAGTATTTT | CASSFLTGGLADTQYF | TRBJ2-3 | TRBD1 | NA | TRBV7-2
TGCGCCAGCCGGGACTCAGCCTACGAGCAGTACTTC | CASRDSAYEQYF | TRBJ2-7 | NA | NA | TRBV5-1
TGTGCCAGCAGCCGGAGGGAAATCTATGGCTACACCTTC | CASSRREIYGYTF | TRBJ1-2 | NA | NA | TRBV5-8
TGTGCCAGCAGCCTAGGGGGGGGAGCCACTGAAGCTTTCTTT | CASSLGGGATEAFF | TRBJ1-1 | NA | NA | TRBV14
TGTGCCAGCAGTCCTATAGCGGCCTACAATGAGCAGTTCTTC | CASSPIAAYNEQFF | TRBJ2-1 | NA | NA | TRBV27
TGTGCCAGCAGCTTGGAGGGACAGGGGTTCGGAGGAAACACCATATATTTT | CASSLEGQGFGGNTIYF | TRBJ1-3 | TRBD1 | NA | TRBV7-9
TGTGCCAGCAGCTTGCCAGGGGCCTACGAGCAGTACTTC | CASSLPGAYEQYF | TRBJ2-7 | NA | NA | TRBV5-5
TGTGCCAGCTCACCACTTCTAGCGGGAGTTGAGGATACGCAGTATTTT | CASSPLLAGVEDTQYF | TRBJ2-3 | TRBD2 | NA | TRBV18
TGTGCCTGTACAGATACCTACGAGCAGTACTTC | CACTDTYEQYF | TRBJ2-7 | NA | NA | TRBV30
TGTGCCAGCAGCTTTCGCGGACTAGCGGCCAATGAGCAGTTCTTC | CASSFRGLAANEQFF | TRBJ2-1 | TRBD2 | NA | TRBV7-6
TGTGCCAGCAGTTTCATCGGGAACGGTGAGCAGTTCTTC | CASSFIGNGEQFF | TRBJ2-1 | NA | NA | TRBV27
TGTGCCAGCAGTTTAGGCGACCCAGGACAGGGGCCTGAAGCTTTCTTT | CASSLGDPGQGPEAFF | TRBJ1-1 | TRBD1 | NA | TRBV28
TGTGCCAGCAGCTCGTTACCGGGCGGGTGGCAGTTCTTC | CASSSLPGGWQFF | TRBJ2-1 | NA | NA | TRBV5-8
TGTGCCAGTAGTCTCCCAGGAACCACAGATACGCAGTATTTT | CASSLPGTTDTQYF | TRBJ2-3 | NA | once | TRBV19
TGCGCCAGCAGCCAAGGGGGACAGGGGATGGAGACCCAGTACTTC | CASSQGGQGMETQYF | TRBJ2-5 | TRBD1 | NA | TRBV4-3
TGTGCCTGGAGTAGCAGGGGTCTGAACACTGAAGCTTTCTTT | CAWSSRGLNTEAFF | TRBJ1-1 | NA | NA | TRBV30
TGTGCCAGCAGTTTGGGGCTGACAGGGGTAGAGCAGTTCTTC | CASSLGLTGVEQFF | TRBJ2-1 | TRBD1 | NA | TRBV27
TGTGCCAGCAGCTTTGACAGGGGGCGCAATCAGCCCCAGCATTTT | CASSFDRGRNQPQHF | TRBJ1-5 | TRBD1 | NA | TRBV7-8